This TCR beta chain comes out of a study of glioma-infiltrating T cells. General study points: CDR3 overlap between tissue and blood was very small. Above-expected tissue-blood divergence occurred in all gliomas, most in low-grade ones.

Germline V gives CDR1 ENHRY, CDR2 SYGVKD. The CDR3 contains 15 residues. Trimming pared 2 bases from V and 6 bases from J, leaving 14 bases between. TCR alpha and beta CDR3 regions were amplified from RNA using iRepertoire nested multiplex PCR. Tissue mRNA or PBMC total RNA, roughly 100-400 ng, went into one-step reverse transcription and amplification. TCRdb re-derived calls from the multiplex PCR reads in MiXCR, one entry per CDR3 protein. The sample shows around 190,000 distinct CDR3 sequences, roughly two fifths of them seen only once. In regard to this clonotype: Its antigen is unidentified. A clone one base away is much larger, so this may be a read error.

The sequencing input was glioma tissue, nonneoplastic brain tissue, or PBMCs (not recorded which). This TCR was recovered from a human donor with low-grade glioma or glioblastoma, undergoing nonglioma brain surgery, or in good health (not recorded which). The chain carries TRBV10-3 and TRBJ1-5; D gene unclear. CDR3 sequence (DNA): TGTGCCATCAGTGAGAGGAGAGGGTTGACTCAGCCCCAGCATTTT. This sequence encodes CAISERRGLTQPQHF.